The rows below give T cell receptor beta chains drawn from one sample of a study of preoperative IRX-2 immunotherapy in early breast cancer. Sequencing was performed with immunoSEQ multiplex PCR; in TCRdb, only in-frame clones are kept and a portion is missing. The sample yields roughly 99,000 clones, 86% seen once. This specimen was tumor tissue, taken after IRX-2 immunotherapy. These receptors were collected from a human donor with breast cancer. The CDR3 runs from the conserved cysteine through the conserved F or W.

V gene,J gene,CDR3 length,CDR3 protein
TRBV6-8,TRBJ1-2,16,CASRKTGTSNNYGYTF
TRBV2,TRBJ2-1,13,CASSAQSYNEQFF
TRBV7-4,TRBJ1-4,14,CASSLSQSNEKLFF
TRBV23-1,TRBJ2-1,16,CASSQSSGNSYNEQFF
TRBV5-1,TRBJ2-2,15,CASSLGGMNTGELFF
TRBV5-1,TRBJ2-7,15,CASSDRPDPPYEQYF
TRBV11-3,TRBJ2-2,14,CASSLDRIDGELFF
TRBV19,TRBJ2-1,17,CASSLTLPGLATNEQFF
TRBV28,TRBJ2-1,13,CASLLAHNNEQFF
TRBV7-1,TRBJ1-1,13,CASSLDQGTEAFF
TRBV19,TRBJ2-1,15,CASSSQGWSYNEQFF
TRBV19,TRBJ2-2,15,CAINQGLAGTGELFF
TRBV6-8,TRBJ1-2,15,CASTTGWTAMMGYTF
TRBV18,TRBJ1-1,15,CASSEGGTTNTEAFF
TRBV19,TRBJ2-2,14,CATTRQGVTGELFF
TRBV7-4,TRBJ2-7,13,CASSQNKGYEQYF
TRBV14,TRBJ2-3,17,CASSLSPGLAVTDTQYF
TRBV28,TRBJ2-4,14,CASSATELKNIQYF
TRBV19,TRBJ2-7,12,CATGGRDYEQYF
TRBV23-1,TRBJ1-4,14,CASSQGDSNEKLFF
TRBV30,TRBJ1-1,13,CAWGQGARTEAFF
TRBV10-1,TRBJ1-1,13,CASRGAMNTEAFF
TRBV19,TRBJ2-5,16,CASSIDSAAGGETQYF
TRBV5-1,TRBJ2-2,16,CASSLGTGVLTGELFF
TRBV11-3,TRBJ1-1,16,CASSIAIQSLNTEAFF
TRBV18,TRBJ2-2,13,CASSPPRTGELFF
TRBV6-7,TRBJ1-5,11,CASSRSGPQHF
TRBV5-1,TRBJ1-6,17,CASSSSGDTSYNSPLHF
TRBV6-8,TRBJ2-7,14,CASSHPGGKYEQYF
TRBV29-1,TRBJ2-3,14,CSVRTRSPTDTQYF
TRBV5-1,TRBJ1-4,14,CASSLTGNREKLFF
TRBV18,TRBJ1-1,14,CASSPRAMNTEAFF
TRBV7-7,TRBJ1-2,15,CASSFRTVSNYGYTF
TRBV10-1,TRBJ2-3,13,CASSDLPGDTQYF
TRBV18,TRBJ2-5,14,CASSPGEGQETQYF
TRBV11-3,TRBJ2-7,15,CASSLENRVYYEQYF
TRBV19,TRBJ2-2,15,CASSIQSGNTGELFF
TRBV5-1,TRBJ2-5,14,CASSLGRGPETQYF
TRBV11-3,TRBJ2-2,14,CASSSKLDVGELFF
TRBV10-2,TRBJ2-3,15,CASRLGLAGTDTQYF
TRBV19,TRBJ1-5,14,CASSILGASQPQHF
TRBV5-1,TRBJ2-1,14,CASFPTGEGNEQFF
TRBV11-3,TRBJ1-5,16,CASSFSGKLSNQPQHF
TRBV11-3,TRBJ2-7,14,CASSSGTGKYEQYF
TRBV19,TRBJ2-7,16,CASSIDPPSGHYEQYF
TRBV18,TRBJ2-1,15,CASSPLQSSYNEQFF